The present T cell receptor beta chain was sequenced within a study of Tregs in tolerant kidney transplant recipients. Germline assignment: CDR1 SGHDN and CDR2 FVKESK. The CDR3 has 18 residues. V shed 4 bases and J shed 0 bases, with 16 bases lying between them. TCRdb's copy holds only in-frame clones and misses some; the assay was immunoSEQ multiplex PCR. This table has about 61,000 clones, 80% to 90% appearing once. Broader study findings: In tolerant patients, donor-specific Tregs outgrew total Tregs, suggesting antigen-driven expansion.

Unstimulated regulatory T cells (CD4+CD25+CD127-), CD4+CD25- non-regulatory cells, CD4 and CD8 cells were FACS-sorted from thawed PBMCs. Before regulatory T cell sorting, thawed PBMCs rested overnight at 37°C in about 190 IU/ml IL-2. In regard to this clone: As yet, its antigen is unknown.

Source: Tregs from blood, taken before the transplant. The gene calls are TRBV14 and TRBJ1-6; no reliable D call. This TCR was sampled from a human donor who received a combined kidney and bone marrow transplant. The CDR3 loop is CASSRYTPGSSYNSPLHF. DNA for the CDR3: TGTGCCAGCAGCCGATATACCCCGGGGAGCTCCTATAATTCACCCCTCCACTTT. The full variable domain, rest sourced from reference TRBV14 and TRBJ1-6, is EAGVTQFPSHSVIEKGQTVTLRCDPISGHDNLYWYRRVMGKEIKFLLHFVKESKQDESGMPNNRFLAERTGGTYSTLKVQPAELEDSGVYFCASSRYTPGSSYNSPLHFGNGTRLTVT.